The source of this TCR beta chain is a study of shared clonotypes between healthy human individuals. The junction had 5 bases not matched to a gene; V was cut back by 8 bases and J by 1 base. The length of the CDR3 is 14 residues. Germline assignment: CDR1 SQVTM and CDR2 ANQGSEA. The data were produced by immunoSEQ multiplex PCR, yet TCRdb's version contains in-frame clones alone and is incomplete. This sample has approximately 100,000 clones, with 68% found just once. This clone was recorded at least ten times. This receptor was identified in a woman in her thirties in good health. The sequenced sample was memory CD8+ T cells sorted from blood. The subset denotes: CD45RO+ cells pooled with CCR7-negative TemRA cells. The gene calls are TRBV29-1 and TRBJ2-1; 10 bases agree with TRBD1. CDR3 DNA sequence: TGCAGCATGGACAGGGGGGTATCCTACAATGAGCAGTTCTTC. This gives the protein CSMDRGVSYNEQFF.